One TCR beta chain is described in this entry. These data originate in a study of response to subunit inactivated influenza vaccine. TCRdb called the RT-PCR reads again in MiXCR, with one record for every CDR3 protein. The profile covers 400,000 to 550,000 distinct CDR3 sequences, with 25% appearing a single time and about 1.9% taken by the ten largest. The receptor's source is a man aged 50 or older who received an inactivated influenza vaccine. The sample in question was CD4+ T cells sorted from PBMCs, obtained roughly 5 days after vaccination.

CDR3 residues: CASSLYTAEAKNIQYF. In DNA form, the CDR3 reads TGCGCCAGCAGCTTGTATACCGCGGAAGCCAAAAACATTCAGTACTTC. The V and J genes are TRBV5-1 and TRBJ2-4; D call uncertain. The length of the CDR3 is 16 residues. From germline, CDR1 is SGHRS and CDR2 YFSETQ. The V end lost 1 base, the J end lost 0 bases, and 11 bases lay between the germline ends.